A selection of T cell receptor beta chains follows, all from one sample in a study of blood T cell repertoires in COVID-19. The table came from immunoSEQ multiplex PCR; TCRdb's copy has only in-frame clones and leaves some out. The data contain about 270,000 clones, approximately 90% of them singletons. Sequenced input: PBMCs or T cells enriched from blood (not recorded which). The source of these receptors is a woman aged 55-70 years in a cohort exposed to, infected with or recovered from COVID-19 (not recorded which). CDR3s include the opening cysteine and the closing phenylalanine or tryptophan. A D gene is named only where the DNA matches it firmly. Only part of the rows carry a size: once, few, many, or a class if the clone is expanded.

j_call,v_call,clone_size,cdr3_length,d_call,cdr3_nt,cdr3_aa
TRBJ1-4,TRBV28,-,13,-,TGTGCCAGCAGGGTTTCAGGAAGGGAAAAACTGTTTTTT,CASRVSGREKLFF
TRBJ2-7,TRBV28,-,15,-,TGTGCCAGCAGTTTCACAGGAGCAATCTCCTACGAGCAGTACTTC,CASSFTGAISYEQYF
TRBJ2-3,TRBV28,-,17,-,TGTGCCAGCAGCTCGGCGGGTAGCGGTCTTAGCACAGATACGCAGTATTTT,CASSSAGSGLSTDTQYF
TRBJ1-5,TRBV11-2,once,16,-,TGTGCCAGCAGCTTAGATTTCGGCAGGGGACCCCAGCCCCAGCATTTT,CASSLDFGRGPQPQHF
TRBJ2-1,TRBV28,few,20,TRBD2,TGTGCCAGCAGCCAATTACCTCTTAGGACTAGCGGGAAACGAGGGAATGAGCAGTTCTTC,CASSQLPLRTSGKRGNEQFF
TRBJ1-2,TRBV7-9,-,13,TRBD1,TGTGCCAGCAGCCCCGGGACAGACTATGGCTACACCTTC,CASSPGTDYGYTF
TRBJ1-2,TRBV20-1,-,11,-,TGCAGTGCTAGAGATCTTCGGGGCTACACCTTC,CSARDLRGYTF
TRBJ2-1,TRBV7-8,-,16,TRBD2,TGTGCCAGCAGCCCATCTACTAGCGGATTCCTCAATGAGCAGTTCTTC,CASSPSTSGFLNEQFF
TRBJ1-5,TRBV27,once,16,TRBD1,TGTGCCAGCAGTCCCACAGGGGGCGTCAGCAATCAGCCCCAGCATTTT,CASSPTGGVSNQPQHF
TRBJ1-2,TRBV14,once,16,TRBD1,TGTGCCAGCAGCCACCTAATATCGACAGGGGGTTATGGCTACACCTTC,CASSHLISTGGYGYTF
TRBJ2-2,TRBV15,-,16,TRBD1,TGTGCCACCAGCAGAGATGAGGGGGCCGGCACCGGGGAGCTGTTTTTT,CATSRDEGAGTGELFF
TRBJ1-6,TRBV3-1/TRBV3-2,-,15,-,TGTGCCAGCACCCAAAGCGGGCAGGGAGAATCACCCCTCCACTTT,CASTQSGQGESPLHF
TRBJ2-5,TRBV19,-,14,TRBD2,TGTGCCAGTATGGATAGCGGGAGGGCGGAGACCCAGTACTTC,CASMDSGRAETQYF
TRBJ1-5,TRBV21-1,once,14,-,TGTGCCAGCAGCCGGGACAGGTTGTTGGAGCCCCAGCATTTT,CASSRDRLLEPQHF
TRBJ1-4,TRBV4-1,-,15,-,TGCGCCAGCAGCCCTAACCACAGGGCGGCCGAAAAACTGTTTTTT,CASSPNHRAAEKLFF
TRBJ1-3,TRBV18,once,15,-,TGTGCCAGCTCACCAGCTCGGGGCTCTGGAAACACCATATATTTT,CASSPARGSGNTIYF
TRBJ2-3,TRBV3-1/TRBV3-2,-,17,-,TGTGCCAGCAGCCAAGGGGTGACGGCGGGGCGCACAGATACGCAGTATTTT,CASSQGVTAGRTDTQYF
TRBJ2-7,TRBV7-9,-,15,-,TGTGCCAGCAGCTTAGAGGACTATCCTCCCGGCGAGCAGTACTTC,CASSLEDYPPGEQYF
TRBJ1-2,TRBV24-1,-,17,TRBD1,TGTGCCACCAGTGAATCCGGGACAGGGAGGAGAGGCTATGGCTACACCTTC,CATSESGTGRRGYGYTF
TRBJ2-7,TRBV5-4,-,14,TRBD1,TGTGCCAGCAGCTTGGGGGGACAGGGCGGCGAGCAGTACTTC,CASSLGGQGGEQYF
TRBJ2-1,TRBV7-2,-,14,TRBD2,TGTGCCAGCATCCGTAGCGGGAGGGACAATGAGCAGTTCTTC,CASIRSGRDNEQFF
TRBJ2-1,TRBV24-1,-,15,TRBD1,TGTGCCACCAGTGATCCACCGACAGGGGGCAATGAGCAGTTCTTC,CATSDPPTGGNEQFF
TRBJ2-7,TRBV11-3,-,13,-,TGTGCCAGCAGCTTAGATAAGGGGCTCGAGCAGTACTTC,CASSLDKGLEQYF
TRBJ1-6,TRBV6-5,-,14,-,TGTGCCAGCAGTACAGGTGCCACGACGTCACCCCTCCACTTT,CASSTGATTSPLHF
TRBJ2-3,TRBV9,-,12,-,TGTGCCAGCAGCTCTCGCACAGATACGCAGTATTTT,CASSSRTDTQYF
TRBJ1-2,TRBV2,-,14,-,TGTGCCAGCAGTACAGGCAATGCTAACTATGGCTACACCTTC,CASSTGNANYGYTF
TRBJ1-5,TRBV6-1,once,16,TRBD1,TGTGCCAGCAGTGAAGTCCCCGGGACAGACAATCAGCCCCAGCATTTT,CASSEVPGTDNQPQHF
TRBJ2-7,TRBV28,-,12,TRBD1,TGTGCCAGCCGACAGGGGGCCTACGAGCAGTACTTC,CASRQGAYEQYF
TRBJ2-1,TRBV6-5,-,15,TRBD2,TGTGCCAGCAGTTACGATCGGCTAGCGGGAGAACAGCAGTTCTTC,CASSYDRLAGEQQFF
TRBJ2-7,TRBV18,-,18,TRBD2,TGTGCCAGCTCACCACCTTTAGGCCTAGCGGGAGCTACCTACGAGCAGTACTTC,CASSPPLGLAGATYEQYF
TRBJ2-7,TRBV6-5,once,12,-,TGTGCCAGCACTAGCTCCCCCTACGAGCAGTACTTC,CASTSSPYEQYF
TRBJ1-2,TRBV29-1,-,12,-,TGCAGCGTTGAAGGGGCGGGGGGAGGTAACACCTTC,CSVEGAGGGNTF
TRBJ1-5,TRBV10-1,-,12,TRBD1,TGCGCCAGCAGTGAGGGGACAGGGCCCCAGCATTTT,CASSEGTGPQHF
TRBJ2-5,TRBV7-3,-,15,-,TGTGCCAGCAGCTTAGGCGGGATCCCCCAAGAGACCCAGTACTTC,CASSLGGIPQETQYF
TRBJ2-3,TRBV29-1,-,15,TRBD2,TGCAGCGTTGAAGATCGTAGCGGGAGCACAGATACGCAGTATTTT,CSVEDRSGSTDTQYF
TRBJ1-1,TRBV7-6,-,15,-,TGTGCCCGCCGCCTGTCATGCAGGGAAGGGGCTGAAGCTTTCTTT,CARRLSCREGAEAFF
TRBJ2-2,TRBV5-1,-,11,-,TGCGCCAGTCAGAACACCGGGGAGCTGTTTTTT,CASQNTGELFF
TRBJ1-1,TRBV7-2,-,11,-,TGTGCCAGCAGCTTAATGGGAGAAGGTTTCTTT,CASSLMGEGFF
TRBJ2-1,TRBV30,-,16,TRBD2,TGTGCCTGGAGTGTACTCCTAGCGGGATCGGGCAATGAGCAGTTCTTC,CAWSVLLAGSGNEQFF
TRBJ2-1,TRBV7-2,-,14,-,TGTGCCAGCAGCCGCAAAGCGGTAGACAATGAGCAGTTCTTC,CASSRKAVDNEQFF
TRBJ2-7,TRBV19,-,15,-,TGTGCCAGTAAAGGACAGCCAGCGGGGAGGGCAGAGCAGTACTTC,CASKGQPAGRAEQYF
TRBJ2-7,TRBV3-1/TRBV3-2,-,16,TRBD2,TGTGCCAGCAGCTCAAAGAGGCCTAGCGGGAGTGGCGAGCAGTACTTC,CASSSKRPSGSGEQYF